What follows describes a single T cell receptor (beta chain). This record comes from a study of cytomegalovirus exposure and HLA in healthy donors. At the level of the study: Later analysis reported that the approximately 120 validation repertoires shared the platform of the roughly 630 first-cohort repertoires.

Repertoires were generated with immunoSEQ multiplex PCR, while TCRdb's copy carries only in-frame clones and drops some. In the table there are 110,000 to 150,000 clones, about 95% of which are singletons. This sequence originates from a man aged 18 to 29 in good health and CMV-seropositive. Sequencing was done on a sample of PBMCs.

CDR3 protein: CASRGGVYEQYF. DNA of the CDR3: TGTGCCAGCAGGGGAGGGGTTTACGAGCAGTACTTC. The V gene is TRBV6-6, the J gene TRBJ2-7, with 7 bases matching TRBD2. Unmatched junction bases numbered 3, after V lost 6 bases and J lost 4 bases. Germline lookup yields CDR1 MNHNY and CDR2 SVGAGI (reference sequence). CDR3 length: 12 residues.